This T cell receptor (beta chain) originates from a study of blood T cell repertoires in COVID-19. Per the original methods: Estimation of nucleated cell counts relied on the amplification of reference gene primers. Profiled with immunoSEQ multiplex PCR; TCRdb holds only in-frame clones, not every one. V and J calls and clone size are given by that table; D and trimming were obtained from the DNA. The sample has fewer than 200,000 clones, less than 90% seen once; the top ten hold under 4%. This clone was recorded a few times. Residents of 24 US areas, aged about 18 to 95 years, made up the participants. Clinical history as reported by participants underpinned cohort assignment. Sequenced material: PBMCs or T cells enriched from blood (not recorded which). The receptor was isolated from a woman in her 30s who had been exposed to COVID-19.

The CDR3 bases are TGTGCCAGCAGCCAATCGGGAGGGGCAGGTCTTGATAATTCACCCCTCCACTTT. Its protein product is CASSQSGGAGLDNSPLHF. The chain employs TRBV16 and TRBJ1-6; TRBD1 is a possible D gene (5 bases). CDR3 length: 18 residues. V shed 0 bases and J shed 5 bases, with 17 bases lying between them. Per the germline V gene, CDR1 is KGHSY and CDR2 is FQNENV.